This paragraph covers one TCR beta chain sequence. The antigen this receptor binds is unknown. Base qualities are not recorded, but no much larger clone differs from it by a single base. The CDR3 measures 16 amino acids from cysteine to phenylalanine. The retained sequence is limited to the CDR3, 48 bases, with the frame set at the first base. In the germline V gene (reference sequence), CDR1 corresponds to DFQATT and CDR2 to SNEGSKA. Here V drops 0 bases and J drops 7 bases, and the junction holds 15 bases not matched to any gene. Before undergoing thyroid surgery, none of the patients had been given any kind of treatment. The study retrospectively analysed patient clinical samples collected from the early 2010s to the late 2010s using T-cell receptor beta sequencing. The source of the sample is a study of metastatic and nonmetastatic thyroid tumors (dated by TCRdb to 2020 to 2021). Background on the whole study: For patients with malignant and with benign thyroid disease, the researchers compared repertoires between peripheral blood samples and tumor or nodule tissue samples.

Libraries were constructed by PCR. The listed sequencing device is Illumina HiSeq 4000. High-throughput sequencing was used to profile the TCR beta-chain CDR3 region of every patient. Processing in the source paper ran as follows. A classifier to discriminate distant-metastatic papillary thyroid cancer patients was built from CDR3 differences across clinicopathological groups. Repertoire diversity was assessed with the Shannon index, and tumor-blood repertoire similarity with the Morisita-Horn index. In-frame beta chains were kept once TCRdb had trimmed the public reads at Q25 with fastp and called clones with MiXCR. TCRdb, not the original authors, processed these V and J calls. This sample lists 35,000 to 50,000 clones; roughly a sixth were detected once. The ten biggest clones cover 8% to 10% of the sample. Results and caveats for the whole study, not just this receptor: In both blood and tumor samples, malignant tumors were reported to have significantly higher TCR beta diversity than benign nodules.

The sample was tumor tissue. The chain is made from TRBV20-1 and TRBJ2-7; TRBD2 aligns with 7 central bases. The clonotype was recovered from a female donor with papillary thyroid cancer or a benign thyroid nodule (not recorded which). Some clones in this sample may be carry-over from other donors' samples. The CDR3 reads CSARDHQGLVGIEQYF. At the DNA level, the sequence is TGCAGTGCTAGAGATCATCAAGGACTAGTCGGAATTGAGCAGTACTTC.